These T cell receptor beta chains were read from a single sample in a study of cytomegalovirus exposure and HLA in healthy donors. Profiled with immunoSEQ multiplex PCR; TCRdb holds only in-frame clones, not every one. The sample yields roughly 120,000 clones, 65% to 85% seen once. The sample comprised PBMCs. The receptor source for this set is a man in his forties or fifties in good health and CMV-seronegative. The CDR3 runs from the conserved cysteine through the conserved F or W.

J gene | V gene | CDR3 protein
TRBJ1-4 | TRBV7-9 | CASSLGTREKLFF
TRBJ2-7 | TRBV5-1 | CAGSEETSVSYEQYF
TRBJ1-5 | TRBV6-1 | CASSGGSFRAQPQHF
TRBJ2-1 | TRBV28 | CASRETGIYNEQFF
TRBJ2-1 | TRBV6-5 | CASSYSWGGSDNEQFF
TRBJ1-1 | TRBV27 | CASRDLGVPEAFF
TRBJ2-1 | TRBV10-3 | CAISGTGLAGVSNEQFF
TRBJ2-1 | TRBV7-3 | CASSLTSGGRGNEQFF
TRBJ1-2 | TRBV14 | CASSLLGQGNYGYTF
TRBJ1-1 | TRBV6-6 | CATINRGNTEAFF
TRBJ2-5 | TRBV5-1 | CASGAGRGQETQYF
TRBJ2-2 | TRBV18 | CASSLDYTGELFF
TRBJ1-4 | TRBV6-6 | CASSRTARPNEKLFF
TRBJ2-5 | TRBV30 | CAWERGSETQYF
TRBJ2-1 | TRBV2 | CASSEWAFNEQFF
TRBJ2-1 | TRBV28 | CASSLGGAPYNEQFF
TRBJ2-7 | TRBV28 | CASTSDSYEQYF
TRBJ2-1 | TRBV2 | CASSDKYFYNEQFF
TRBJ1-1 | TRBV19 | CASSIDRSTEAFF
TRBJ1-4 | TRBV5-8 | CASSLESREKLFF